This entry lists 7 T cell receptor beta chains sequenced from one sample in a study of T cell responses to AZD1222 COVID-19 vaccine. This table comes from immunoSEQ multiplex PCR, and its TCRdb copy is limited to in-frame clones, with some not included. This repertoire shows about 140,000 clones, around 91% found once; its top ten account for 4.7%. This sample comprised peripheral blood, obtained on day 0 of AZD1222 vaccination. The source is an adult in good health.

This chain links TRBV13 with TRBJ1-1; 7 bases map to TRBD1. Germline loops: CDR1 PRHDT, CDR2 FYEKMQ (reference sequence). Trimming took 2 bases from V and 2 from J; bases not matched to a gene: 5. This CDR3 spans 15 amino acids. The CDR3 DNA reads as TGTGCCAGCAGCTTATATCAGGGGGAAAACACTGAAGCTTTCTTT. Amino acid sequence: CASSLYQGENTEAFF.

This sequence joins TRBV10-2 and TRBJ2-5; D ambiguous. The CDR3 runs to 12 residues. Germline V CDR1 and CDR2: WSHSY, SAAADI. The ends were cut back, 0 bases at V and 5 bases at J, with 4 bases in the middle. CDR3 amino acids: CASSESGETQYF. The CDR3, as DNA: TGCGCCAGCAGTGAGTCAGGCGAGACCCAGTACTTC.

The chain carries TRBV10-2 and TRBJ2-5, with 12 bases fitting TRBD2. V lost 8 bases to trimming and J lost 5 bases; unmatched junction nucleotides: 18. CDR1 and CDR2 (germline): WSHSY, SAAADI. The CDR3 sequence is 18 residues long. CDR3 DNA: TGCGCCAGCCTGGGACTAGCGGGTGGGGGAAGCGTGTTGGAGACCCAGTACTTC. Translating it yields CASLGLAGGGSVLETQYF.

This clone was recorded only once. This chain's CDR3 is CASSPPSGGNNEQFF. The CDR3 DNA is TGCGCCAGCAGCCCACCCAGCGGGGGAAACAATGAGCAGTTCTTC. This chain links TRBV5-1 with TRBJ2-1, with TRBD2 identical over 8 bases. The CDR3 has 15 residues. V was pared by 4 bases and J by 5 bases, with 8 bases of the junction left unmatched. The germline CDR1 and CDR2 sequences are SGHRS and YFSETQ.

This rearrangement joins TRBV10-2 to TRBJ1-2; D call uncertain. The CDR3 covers 12 residues. Looked up from germline, CDR1 is WSHSY and CDR2 is SAAADI. V was shortened by 6 bases and J by 0 bases, with 5 bases between the two germline ends. The CDR3 loop reads CASRDPNYGYTF. For the CDR3, the DNA is TGCGCCAGCAGAGACCCTAACTATGGCTACACCTTC.

The chain has TRBV5-4 and TRBJ2-1; 7 nucleotides agree with TRBD2. V shed 2 bases, J shed 5 bases, and the junction held 16 bases outside the gene matches. Germline V CDR1 and CDR2: SGHNT, YYREEE (reference sequence). The CDR3 runs 18 residues. This CDR3 reads CASSFTRSGPKVNNEQFF. The CDR3 region has the DNA TGTGCCAGCAGCTTTACACGTAGCGGGCCAAAAGTTAACAATGAGCAGTTCTTC.

This clone has a single count. The chain recombines TRBV28 with TRBJ1-5, with 7 bases matching TRBD1. In germline, CDR1 is MDHEN, CDR2 SYDVKM. V shed 5 bases and J 6 bases; nucleotides not matched to a gene: 10. The CDR3 is made up of 15 amino acids. The CDR3 loop is CASSRLTGTSQPQHF. The CDR3 DNA is TGTGCCAGCAGTAGATTGACAGGGACTAGTCAGCCCCAGCATTTT.